A single T cell receptor (beta chain) is shown here with its context. Its target is not known. These data originate in a study of shared clonotypes between healthy human individuals. The overall study: Per donor, three plates held CD4 naive cells, three held CD4 memory, two held CD8 naive and one held CD8 memory.

Study-wide results and limits: Larger estimated richness was generally seen in naive subsets than in memory subsets. The study found lower generation probabilities in non-shared clonotypes than in those shared by all four donors. A few donors showed sharing of approximately 5% of naive CD4 clonotypes.

Assay: immunoSEQ multiplex PCR; the TCRdb copy retains only in-frame clones and omits some. The table records about 2.4 million clones, over 85% of them present only once. The CDR3 runs 15 residues. Germline CDR1 SGHTA, CDR2 FQGNSA. J lost 7 bases, V lost 3 bases, and 4 bases had no gene match. V is TRBV7-2 and J is TRBJ2-1; 12 bases line up with TRBD2. The origin of this receptor is a young man in good health. Some clones in this sample may be carry-over from other donors' samples. The sample was naive CD4+ T cells from PBMCs. Subset specified: CD45RA+ positively selected. The DNA for the CDR3 is TGTGCCAGCAGCTTCGAACTAGCGGGAGGAAATGAGCAGTTCTTC. Its translation is CASSFELAGGNEQFF.